Here is one T cell receptor beta chain with its context. These data are taken from a study of T cell responses to AZD1222 COVID-19 vaccine. The CDR3 consists of 13 residues. V was trimmed by 3 bases and J by 3 bases, leaving 11 bases between them. From germline, CDR1 is DFQATT and CDR2 SNEGSKA (reference sequence). Only in-frame clones appear in the TCRdb table, and some are missing; sequencing was by immunoSEQ multiplex PCR. The sample yields some 140,000 clones, 92% seen once. The chain uses TRBV20-1 and TRBJ1-1; D gene unclear. The clonotype was recovered from an adult in good health. The sequencing here drew on peripheral blood, taken on day 0 of AZD1222 vaccination. The CDR3 sequence is CSASEQEDTEAFF. Written as DNA, the CDR3 is TGCAGTGCTAGTGAGCAGGAGGACACTGAAGCTTTCTTT.